This record looks at one TCR beta chain sequence and its context. These data come from a study of blood T cells in healthy people across ages. Sample-barcoded 5' priming and a J-beta primer mix drove a second PCR of about 6 to 12 cycles. Using its own MiXCR run on the 5' RACE reads, TCRdb lists one record per CDR3 protein. The sample carries around 500,000 distinct CDR3 sequences, more than 45% recorded once. Sequencing was done on a sample of blood. This clonotype originated in a man of 80 years or more in good health.

As DNA, the CDR3 is TGCGCCAGCAGCGCAAGCGGGGGTGCGGGCGAGACCCAGTACTTC. Its translation: CASSASGGAGETQYF. The chain employs TRBV5-1 and TRBJ2-5; 8 nucleotides align to TRBD2. The CDR3 loop spans 15 amino acids. V shed 4 bases, J shed 5 bases, and the junction held 10 bases outside the gene matches. CDR1 is SGHRS and CDR2 is YFSETQ in the germline V gene.